A selection of T cell receptor beta chains follows, all from one sample in a study of beta chain features in type 1 diabetes. Clones were read by immunoSEQ multiplex PCR, and TCRdb kept only the in-frame ones, dropping some. The top ten hold 0.023% of the sample, which has 860,000 or so clones, under 20% seen once. The specimen sequenced was naive CD4+ T cells from blood. The receptors come from a young woman in good health. CDR3s include the opening cysteine and the closing phenylalanine or tryptophan. D genes are given only for firm matches. Size tells how often a clone was seen (once, few, many) or the class of an expanded clone, and some rows leave it out.

V	D	size	J	DNA	CDR3
TRBV6-1	.	.	TRBJ1-4	TGTGCCAGCAGTGAAGCCGACATCCCGTTTTTT	CASSEADIPFF
TRBV5-1	.	few	TRBJ1-5	TGCGCCAGCGCCAAGGAGGGGGGGCGTGGGCCCCAGCATTTT	CASAKEGGRGPQHF
TRBV20-1	.	few	TRBJ1-2	TGCAGTGCTACTGCAGGCTATGGCTACACCTTC	CSATAGYGYTF
TRBV9	TRBD1	.	TRBJ2-2	TGTGCCAGCAGCGTAGCGACAGGGGGTTTCACCGGGGAGCTGTTTTTT	CASSVATGGFTGELFF
TRBV7-9	.	.	TRBJ1-4	TGTGCCAGCAGCTTAGGCGGAGTTAATGAAAAACTGTTTTTT	CASSLGGVNEKLFF
TRBV6-5	TRBD1	.	TRBJ1-5	TGTGCCAGCAGTACGGGACAGGGGGCCGGGCAGCCCCAGCATTTT	CASSTGQGAGQPQHF
TRBV5-1	.	few	TRBJ2-7	TGCGCCAGCAGCGTCGTCCCGGGGACACTCGAGCAGTACTTC	CASSVVPGTLEQYF
TRBV14	.	few	TRBJ2-2	TGTGCCAGCAGCCAAGTAGTCCACACCGGGGAGCTGTTTTTT	CASSQVVHTGELFF
TRBV18	.	.	TRBJ2-3	TGTGCCAGCACCTCCCTGACGGGTCTGGATACGCAGTATTTT	CASTSLTGLDTQYF
TRBV7-7	.	few	TRBJ2-2	TGTGCTAGCAGCTTAGTCGCGGGACAGCTAAAGAACACCGGGGAGCTGTTTTTT	CASSLVAGQLKNTGELFF
TRBV7-9	.	.	TRBJ1-1	TGTGCCAGCAGCTCCCCCGGGGCGGGAGGGGTCGCGAACACTGAAGCTTTCTTT	CASSSPGAGGVANTEAFF
TRBV11-2	TRBD2	.	TRBJ2-5	TGTGCCAGCAGCTTCTTGCGGGGGCAAGAGACCCAGTACTTC	CASSFLRGQETQYF
TRBV6-5	TRBD1	.	TRBJ1-2	TGTGCCAGCAGGGAGACCGGGACAGGGAGCGGCTACACCTTC	CASRETGTGSGYTF
TRBV13	.	few	TRBJ2-5	TGTGCCAGCAGCTTAAAACGAGGGACGCCACAAGAGACCCAGTACTTC	CASSLKRGTPQETQYF
TRBV5-4	TRBD1	few	TRBJ1-5	TGTGCCAGCAGCTTGGGGACAGGGGGCAATCAGCCCCAGCATTTT	CASSLGTGGNQPQHF
TRBV18	TRBD1	.	TRBJ2-2	TGTGCCAGCTCACCGCCCAGTGGAAGGGGGCCAACCGGGGAGCTGTTTTTT	CASSPPSGRGPTGELFF
TRBV11-2	TRBD2	.	TRBJ2-3	TGTGCCAGCAGCCGGGGGGCACTAGCGGACGCAGATACGCAGTATTTT	CASSRGALADADTQYF